Below are 23 T cell receptor beta chains sequenced from a single sample in a study of OX40 agonist ivuxolimab in advanced cancers. Only in-frame clones appear in the TCRdb table, and some are missing; sequencing was by immunoSEQ multiplex PCR. The table lists more than 5,500 clones, under 90% of them singletons. The starting material was CD4+ or CD8+ T cells sorted from blood, obtained in a trial of the OX40 agonist ivuxolimab. These receptors were taken from an adult with an advanced solid tumor such as melanoma, head and neck, liver or kidney cancer.

The chain employs TRBV30 and TRBJ2-5; no firm D call. Germline lookup yields CDR1 GTSNPN and CDR2 SVGIG (reference sequence). Trimming left V 4 bases short and J 4 bases short, with 13 bases between. The CDR3 has 13 amino acids. CDR3 amino acids: CAWTSSRRETQYF. CDR3 sequence (DNA): TGTGCCTGGACGTCCTCCCGGCGAGAGACCCAGTACTTC.

The V call is TRBV5-6, the J call TRBJ2-3; TRBD2 matches 10 bases. V dropped 7 bases and J dropped 3; count of bases not matched to a gene: 5. Germline V gene data show CDR1 as SGHDT and CDR2 as YYEEEE. There are 14 residues in the CDR3. The CDR3, as DNA: TGTGCCAGCGATAGCGGGGGGTTAACAGATACGCAGTATTTT. The encoded protein is CASDSGGLTDTQYF.

The genes are TRBV9 and TRBJ2-7; 7 bases align to TRBD2. V lost 4 bases to trimming and J lost 4 bases; unmatched junction nucleotides: 11. Per germline, CDR1 SGDLS and CDR2 YYNGEE. This CDR3 has 15 amino acids. CDR3 bases: TGTGCCAGCAGCCTTGACGCTGGGGGGGGTTACGAGCAGTACTTC. This translates into CASSLDAGGGYEQYF.

The chain has TRBV5-6 and TRBJ1-5, with 8 bases lining up with TRBD1. Germline CDR1 SGHDT, CDR2 YYEEEE. V dropped 2 bases and J dropped 6; count of bases not matched to a gene: 7. The CDR3 contains 15 residues. For the CDR3, the DNA is TGTGCCAGCAGCTTCGGAACAGGGGGAAGTCAGCCCCAGCATTTT. The encoded protein is CASSFGTGGSQPQHF.

The chain employs TRBV13 and TRBJ1-1; 10 bases align to TRBD1. V shed 5 bases and J 5 bases; nucleotides not matched to a gene: 8. In germline, CDR1 is PRHDT, CDR2 FYEKMQ (reference sequence). The CDR3 contains 15 residues. In DNA, the CDR3 is TGTGCCAGCAGCACGTTCCGACAGGGGGCGACTGAAGCTTTCTTT. Translation: CASSTFRQGATEAFF.

The rearrangement joins TRBV27 to TRBJ2-3; D unresolved. CDR3 size: 15 residues. Germline lookup yields CDR1 MNHEY and CDR2 SMNVEV (reference sequence). The V end lost 4 bases, the J end lost 5 bases, and 16 bases lay between the germline ends. The CDR3 reads CASSSRPSQVDTQYF. In nucleotides, the CDR3 is TGTGCCAGCAGTTCGCGACCAAGCCAGGTAGATACGCAGTATTTT.

The chain links TRBV4-1 to TRBJ2-7; TRBD1 aligns across 9 bases. CDR3 length: 16 amino acids. The trim removed 0 bases at V and 4 bases at J, leaving 7 bases unmatched. Germline values: CDR1 MGHRA, CDR2 YSYEKL. In nucleotides, the CDR3 is TGCGCCAGCAGCCAAGATCATACAGGGGGCGGATACGAGCAGTACTTC. It specifies CASSQDHTGGGYEQYF.

The chain couples TRBV18 to TRBJ2-5; unclear D gene. This CDR3 region has 15 residues. The V gene's germline CDR1 is KGHSH and CDR2 LQKENI. The germline V and J ends were trimmed by 1 base and 1 base, with 10 bases remaining between them. The CDR3 spells CASSPRAGSQETQYF. CDR3 DNA sequence: TGTGCCAGCTCACCACGGGCAGGAAGCCAAGAGACCCAGTACTTC.

V gene TRBV6-1 combines with J gene TRBJ2-7; D gene unclear. V was shortened by 1 base and J by 4 bases, with 8 bases between the two germline ends. This CDR3 comprises 13 residues. CDR1 and CDR2 (germline): MNHNS, SASEGT. CDR3 nucleotides: TGTGCCAGCAGTGAAGGAGGAGTTTACGAGCAGTACTTC. Translating gives CASSEGGVYEQYF.

There are a few counts of this clone. The CDR3 coding sequence is TGTGCCAGCAGCCAAGATATAGTCCGACAGGGGGAGGCTGAAGCTTTCTTT. This translates into CASSQDIVRQGEAEAFF. This chain links TRBV4-2 with TRBJ1-1, with 9 bases fitting TRBD1. CDR1 and CDR2 (germline): LGHNA, YNFKEQ. The length of the CDR3 is 17 residues. The junction had 11 bases not matched to a gene; V was cut back by 0 bases and J by 6 bases.

The rearrangement links TRBV13 to TRBJ2-1, with 7 positions matching TRBD1. Germline values: CDR1 PRHDT, CDR2 FYEKMQ (reference sequence). The CDR3 runs to 14 residues. V was clipped by 2 bases and J by 6 bases; unmatched bases: 4. The CDR3 here is CASSLTGAPNEQFF. In DNA form, the CDR3 reads TGTGCCAGCAGCTTAACAGGGGCCCCCAATGAGCAGTTCTTC.

The chain couples TRBV9 to TRBJ2-1; D perhaps matches TRBD2 (7 bases). Trimming cost V 3 bases and J 8 bases, with 12 bases left between them. The CDR3 has 13 residues. Germline lookup yields CDR1 SGDLS and CDR2 YYNGEE. CDR3 DNA: TGTGCCAGCAGCGCCATAGGGGGGGATGAGCAGTTCTTC. This encodes CASSAIGGDEQFF.

The J gene is TRBJ1-2, the V gene TRBV27; TRBD1 matches 9 bases. This CDR3 is 14 amino acids long. The germline V gene encodes CDR1 MNHEY and CDR2 SMNVEV (reference sequence). After removal of 3 bases from V and 8 bases from J, the junction contained 7 bases not matched to a gene. The CDR3 sequence: CASSFGTGSAGYTF. CDR3 nucleotides: TGTGCCAGCAGTTTCGGGACAGGGAGTGCCGGCTACACCTTC.

This clone was seen once. This chain uses TRBV9 with TRBJ2-7, with TRBD1 matching over 7 bases. The ends lost 0 bases at V and 2 bases at J; junction bases unmatched: 5. The germline CDR1 and CDR2 sequences are SGDLS and YYNGEE. The CDR3 spans 15 residues. The CDR3 reads CASSVGGTETYEQYF. The CDR3 DNA reads TGTGCCAGCAGCGTAGGGGGGACAGAGACCTACGAGCAGTACTTC.

This clone was recorded a few times. J is TRBJ2-1 and V is TRBV27; D gene uncertain. V was clipped by 5 bases and J by 7 bases, with 9 bases between them. The CDR3 contains 12 residues. The germline V gene has CDR1 MNHEY and CDR2 SMNVEV (reference sequence). The CDR3: CASSILGNEQFF. CDR3 DNA: TGTGCCAGCAGTATCCTGGGGAATGAGCAGTTCTTC.

This clone occurred once. V usage is TRBV11-2 and J usage is TRBJ2-7, with TRBD2 matching 8 bases. Trimming at V came to 5 bases and at J to 4 bases, leaving 7 bases not matched to a gene. CDR3 length: 14 residues. Germline V lookup: CDR1 SGHAT, CDR2 FQNNGV. Written as DNA, the CDR3 is TGTGCCAGCAGCCACGGGGGGGGATCATACGAGCAGTACTTC. Translation gives CASSHGGGSYEQYF.

The chain links TRBV4-1 to TRBJ2-2; D might be TRBD2 (6 bases). The V and J ends lost 3 bases and 2 bases respectively, with 10 bases between them. The CDR3 covers 15 residues. Germline V gene sequence: CDR1 MGHRA, CDR2 YSYEKL. The CDR3 DNA is TGCGCCAGCAGCCAGACGGGACTTAACACCGGGGAGCTGTTTTTT. Translation: CASSQTGLNTGELFF.

The J gene is TRBJ1-2, the V gene TRBV6-5; D not resolved. CDR1 and CDR2 (germline): MNHEY, SVGAGI. The CDR3 covers 13 residues. Trimming pared 4 bases from V and 5 bases from J, leaving 11 bases between. DNA of the CDR3: TGTGCCAGCAGTTCAACAGTAGATTATGGCTACACCTTC. This encodes CASSSTVDYGYTF.

The chain combines TRBV5-1 with TRBJ1-4, with D perhaps TRBD1 (5 bases). CDR3 length equals 15 residues. CDR1 and CDR2 (germline): SGHRS, YFSETQ. The V gene lost 0 bases and the J gene lost 8 bases, with 14 bases spanning the gap. CDR3 coding DNA: TGCGCCAGCAGCTTGGAGGCAGGGTATGGCGAAAAACTGTTTTTT. Amino acids: CASSLEAGYGEKLFF.

This clone was detected only once. The chain combines TRBV27 with TRBJ2-3, with D possibly matching TRBD1 (6 bases). The V gene lost 1 base and the J gene lost 0 bases, with 14 bases spanning the gap. The CDR3 totals 17 residues. CDR1 is MNHEY, CDR2 SMNVEV, per germline (reference sequence). CDR3 sequence: CASSLLGAQISTDTQYF. CDR3 nucleotides: TGTGCCAGCAGTTTATTGGGGGCACAAATCAGCACAGATACGCAGTATTTT.

The chain couples TRBV9 to TRBJ2-5; 8 positions match TRBD2. V dropped 4 bases and J dropped 1; count of bases not matched to a gene: 12. This CDR3 region has 17 residues. The V gene's germline CDR1 is SGDLS and CDR2 YYNGEE. The DNA of the CDR3 is TGTGCCAGCAGCCCTCATACCGGCGGGGGGCCCCAAGAGACCCAGTACTTC. Its protein product is CASSPHTGGGPQETQYF.

This chain links TRBV28 with TRBJ2-7; unclear D gene. CDR3 length: 14 residues. Germline CDR1 MDHEN, CDR2 SYDVKM. The V end lost 2 bases, the J end lost 0 bases, and 8 bases lay between the germline ends. CDR3 nucleotides: TGTGCCAGCAGTTTAGAGTTTAGCTCCTACGAGCAGTACTTC. This codes for CASSLEFSSYEQYF.

This clone has a handful of counts. The CDR3 is CASSVGRTENTEAFF. Written as DNA, the CDR3 is TGTGCCAGCAGCGTAGGGCGTACGGAAAACACTGAAGCTTTCTTT. The genes are TRBV9 and TRBJ1-1; no reliable D call. In germline, CDR1 is SGDLS, CDR2 YYNGEE. The V end lost 0 bases, the J end lost 2 bases, and 11 bases lay between the germline ends. The CDR3 is made up of 15 amino acids.